Each of the 21 T cell receptor beta chains below was sequenced from the same sample in a study of T cell repertoires in cytomegalovirus infection. TCRdb independently ran MiXCR on the reads; one entry per CDR3 protein. Of 680,000 or so distinct CDR3 sequences in the sample, approximately 34% were seen once. Specimen: PBMCs. The receptors stem from a human donor in good health (CMV status not recorded). Some clones in this sample may be carry-over from other donors' samples.

V and J are TRBV19 and TRBJ1-5; unclear D gene. V lost 3 bases and J lost 5, with 14 bases in between. The CDR3 runs 15 residues. Germline-derived CDR1 and CDR2 are LNHDA and SQIVND (reference sequence). The CDR3 DNA reads as TGTGCCAGTAGTATTTTCATCGCGGGCGATCAGCCCCAGCATTTT. Its translation: CASSIFIAGDQPQHF.

This clonotype appeared a few times. This rearrangement joins TRBV19 to TRBJ1-6, with D possibly being TRBD1 (6 bases). With 6 bases removed from V and 9 bases from J, the gap between germline ends came to 15 bases. Germline V gives CDR1 LNHDA, CDR2 SQIVND (reference sequence). The CDR3 has 14 amino acids. The CDR3 here is CASSDRGIGSPLHF. As DNA, the CDR3 is TGTGCCAGTAGCGATAGGGGGATCGGTTCACCCCTCCACTTT.

The V and J genes are TRBV6-5 and TRBJ1-2; 10 bases match TRBD1. This CDR3 has 19 amino acids. Per germline, CDR1 MNHEY and CDR2 SVGAGI. Trimming at V came to 0 bases and at J to 2 bases, leaving 12 bases not matched to a gene. The chain's CDR3 is CASSYSPRQGAYWNYGYTF. For the CDR3, the DNA is TGTGCCAGCAGTTACTCTCCCCGACAGGGGGCATATTGGAACTATGGCTACACCTTC.

This clonotype was counted only a few times. The rearrangement links TRBV7-6 to TRBJ1-1; D remains ambiguous. Trimming removed 5 bases from V and 0 bases from J, with 10 bases in between. CDR1 is SGHVS and CDR2 is FNYEAQ in the germline V gene. The CDR3 consists of 14 residues. CDR3 sequence reads: CASSARSLNTEAFF. CDR3 DNA sequence: TGTGCCAGCAGCGCACGGTCGCTGAACACTGAAGCTTTCTTT.

The gene calls are TRBV12-3 or TRBV12-4 and TRBJ1-1; possibly TRBD1 for D (6 bases). The CDR3 spans 15 residues. Trimming took 6 bases from V and 14 from J, leaving 28 bases between them. The chain's CDR3 is CASRPPGAISAELFF. The CDR3 DNA sequence: TGTGCCAGCAGGCCTCCAGGGGCAATCTCGGCTGAGCTATTCTTT.

The gene calls are TRBV28 and TRBJ2-7; 8 nucleotides match TRBD1. Unmatched junction bases numbered 6, after V lost 1 base and J lost 4 bases. The CDR3 consists of 15 residues. Per germline, CDR1 MDHEN and CDR2 SYDVKM. CDR3 DNA: TGTGCCAGCAGTTTATACAGGGGGACCATTTACGAGCAGTACTTC. It specifies CASSLYRGTIYEQYF.

This clonotype was seen repeatedly, ten times or more. The V gene is TRBV28, the J gene TRBJ1-2, with D possibly being TRBD1 (6 bases). The V end lost 10 bases, the J end lost 4 bases, and 13 bases lay between the germline ends. Germline-derived CDR1 and CDR2 are MDHEN and SYDVKM. The CDR3 has 12 residues. The CDR3 sequence: CATKSTGYGYTF. The CDR3 DNA reads as TGTGCCACCAAGTCGACAGGCTATGGCTACACCTTC.

In this sample, this clonotype turned up a few times. The V gene is TRBV28, the J gene TRBJ2-6; no firm D call. CDR1 and CDR2 from the germline V gene are MDHEN and SYDVKM. The CDR3 covers 15 residues. Trimming removed 7 bases at V and 1 base at J, with 11 bases between. The chain's CDR3 is CASTLGRSGANVLTF. CDR3 coding DNA: TGTGCCAGCACCCTTGGAAGGTCTGGGGCCAACGTCCTGACTTTC.

The chain is built from TRBV19 and TRBJ1-1, with D tentatively TRBD1 (5 bases). Germline CDR1 and CDR2: LNHDA and SQIVND (reference sequence). The CDR3 contains 15 residues. V lost 6 bases and J 7 bases, leaving 21 bases between the germline ends. The CDR3 DNA reads TGTGCCAGTAGCATATGGGGACCTCCAAAGAGTGAAGCTTTCTTT. Translation: CASSIWGPPKSEAFF.

In nucleotides, the CDR3 is TGTGCCAGCAGCCTGGGACTAGCGGGGCAGTTCTTC. Its translation is CASSLGLAGQFF. V usage is TRBV12-3 or TRBV12-4 and J usage is TRBJ2-1, with 12 nucleotides matching TRBD2. V was clipped by 6 bases and J by 12 bases; unmatched bases: 3. The CDR3 runs to 12 residues.

The rearrangement links TRBV19 to TRBJ1-1; D unclear. Germline CDR1 is LNHDA and CDR2 is SQIVND (reference sequence). Trimming stripped 7 bases from V and 0 bases from J, with 9 bases between. CDR3 length: 13 amino acids. The chain's CDR3 is CASNPSMNTEAFF. The CDR3 DNA follows: TGTGCCAGTAACCCTTCGATGAACACTGAAGCTTTCTTT.

CDR3 in amino acids: CASQEEGRVEKLFF. The CDR3 DNA sequence: TGTGCCAGCCAAGAGGAGGGTCGAGTTGAAAAACTGTTTTTT. The chain has TRBV2 and TRBJ1-4, with D hard to call. Germline CDR1 reads SNHLY; CDR2 reads FYNNEI. The CDR3 totals 14 residues. V lost 8 bases to trimming and J lost 7 bases, with 17 bases between them.

The chain combines TRBV7-3 with TRBJ2-6; 10 nucleotides agree with TRBD1. The trim removed 4 bases at V and 13 bases at J, leaving 10 bases unmatched. Germline loops: CDR1 SGHTA, CDR2 FQGTGA. CDR3 length: 15 amino acids. This CDR3 is CASSYRDRGFRVLTF. CDR3 bases: TGTGCCAGCAGCTACCGGGACAGGGGATTCAGGGTCCTGACTTTC.

To note about this clonotype: A clone one base away is much larger, so this may be a read error. This chain connects TRBV7-4 to TRBJ1-1, with D possibly TRBD1 on 5 matching bases. Germline-derived CDR1 and CDR2 are SGHVT and SQSDAQ. The CDR3 runs 15 residues. This chain's CDR3 is CSSSSAQGMNTEAFF. CDR3 nucleotides: TGTTCCAGCAGCTCAGCGCAGGGCATGAACACTGAAGCTTTCTTT. The whole variable domain, filled in from reference TRBV7-4 and TRBJ1-1, reads GAGVSQSPRYKVAKRGRDVALRCDSISGHVTLYWYRQTLGQGSEVLTYSQSDAQRDKSGRPSGRFSAERPERSVSTLKIQRTEQGDSAVYLCSSSSAQGMNTEAFFGQGTRLTVV.

This chain connects TRBV28 to TRBJ2-3; 9 bases match TRBD1. V was pared by 5 bases and J by 4 bases, with 4 bases of the junction left unmatched. Germline CDR1 is MDHEN and CDR2 is SYDVKM. This CDR3 region has 14 residues. As DNA, the CDR3 is TGTGCCAGCAGTCTGGGGACAGGGTCAGATACGCAGTATTTT. It yields the protein CASSLGTGSDTQYF.

This clonotype was detected a few times. Here the CDR3 DNA reads TGCGCCAGCAGCTCCACCGATGGTTTGTCAGCCGGCCTGGGGGCCAACGTCCTGACTTTC. This gives the protein CASSSTDGLSAGLGANVLTF. The gene calls are TRBV5-1 and TRBJ2-6; no clear D. Germline CDR1 is SGHRS and CDR2 is YFSETQ. V gave up 3 bases and J gave up 4 bases, with 26 bases separating them. CDR3 length: 20 amino acids.

The chain combines TRBV10-3 with TRBJ2-3; D perhaps matches TRBD1 (5 bases). The CDR3 loop spans 12 amino acids. CDR1 is ENHRY and CDR2 is SYGVKD in the germline V gene. Trimming took off 0 bases at V and 9 bases at J, with 7 bases between the two ends. This CDR3 is CAISESAGTQYF. The CDR3 DNA reads as TGTGCCATCAGTGAGTCCGCAGGGACGCAGTATTTT.

The CDR3 nucleotides read TGTGCCAGCAGCCCTGGACAGGGGGCCGTTTGGAATGAGCAGTTCTTC. Translation gives CASSPGQGAVWNEQFF. The J gene is TRBJ2-1, the V gene TRBV11-3; the match to TRBD1 covers 11 bases. The CDR3 sequence is 16 residues long. The V segment lost 5 bases and the J segment 7 bases; nucleotides outside the gene matches: 10. Germline-derived CDR1 and CDR2 are SGHNT and YENEEA.

This chain joins TRBV6-1 and TRBJ1-6; 7 bases map to TRBD1. CDR3 length equals 15 residues. V trimming: 6 bases; J trimming: 0 bases; junction bases outside the gene matches: 2. CDR1 and CDR2 from the germline V gene are MNHNS and SASEGT. The CDR3 region is CASSDRVSYNSPLHF. In nucleotides, the CDR3 is TGTGCCAGCAGCGACAGGGTCTCCTATAATTCACCCCTCCACTTT.

This clonotype has just one count. This chain joins TRBV28 and TRBJ1-5; D is possibly TRBD1 (6 bases). The CDR3 has 18 residues. V lost 2 bases, J lost 1 base, and 18 bases lay in between. Germline-derived CDR1 and CDR2 are MDHEN and SYDVKM. The CDR3 DNA follows: TGTGCCAGCAGTTTACGAGGGGGGGGATCTCGGAGCAATCAGCCCCAGCATTTT. Encoded protein: CASSLRGGGSRSNQPQHF.

Only a few counts were recorded for this clonotype. V gene TRBV6-5 combines with J gene TRBJ2-7, with D unresolved. Between the trimmed V and J ends, which lost 2 bases and 2 bases, there was a span of 10 bases. Germline V gene lookup returns CDR1 MNHEY and CDR2 SVGAGI. The CDR3 contains 14 residues. CDR3 in DNA: TGTGCCAGCAGTTACGGCCCCGGACCCTACGAGCAGTACTTC. It translates to CASSYGPGPYEQYF.